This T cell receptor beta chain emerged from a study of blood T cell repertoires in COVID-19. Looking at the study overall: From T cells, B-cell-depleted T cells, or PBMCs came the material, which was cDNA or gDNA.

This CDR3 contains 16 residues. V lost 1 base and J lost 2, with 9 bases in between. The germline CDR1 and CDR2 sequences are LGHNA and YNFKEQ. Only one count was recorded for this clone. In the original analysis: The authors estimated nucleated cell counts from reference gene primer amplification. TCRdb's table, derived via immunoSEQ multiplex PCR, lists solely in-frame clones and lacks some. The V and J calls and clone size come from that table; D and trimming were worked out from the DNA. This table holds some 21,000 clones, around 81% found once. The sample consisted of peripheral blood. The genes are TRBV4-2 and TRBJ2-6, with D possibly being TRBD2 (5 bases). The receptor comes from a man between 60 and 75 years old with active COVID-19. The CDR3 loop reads CASSQVGDAGANVLTF. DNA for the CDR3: TGTGCCAGCAGCCAAGTCGGGGATGCTGGGGCCAACGTCCTGACTTTC.